This TCR beta chain was found in a study of cytotoxic CD8 clonotypes in ibrutinib-treated CLL. Findings of the study overall: Stable or contracted on treatment, public clonotypes were also uncommon. At ibrutinib response, clonality increased, and at progression it declined back toward baseline.

Germline V lookup: CDR1 SQVTM, CDR2 ANQGSEA. V lost 5 bases and J 2 bases, leaving 11 bases between the germline ends. This CDR3 has 13 amino acids. Assay: immunoSEQ multiplex PCR; the TCRdb copy retains only in-frame clones and omits some. The profile shows some 200,000 clones, roughly 65% of them singletons. A remark on this clone: Its target is not known.

This receptor was identified in a human donor with chronic lymphocytic leukemia. The rearrangement uses TRBV29-1 and TRBJ2-3; D remains ambiguous. Sequenced here: PBMCs, sampled after 12 months of ibrutinib treatment. Here the CDR3 DNA reads TGCAGCGTTTCGGGTGGTCACACAGATACGCAGTATTTT. Its protein is CSVSGGHTDTQYF.